This TCR beta chain came from a study of T cells in Graves' hyperthyroidism and ophthalmopathy. Germline V gene data show CDR1 as SGHTA and CDR2 as FQGNSA. The V end lost 5 bases, the J end lost 0 bases, and 13 bases lay between the germline ends. This CDR3 is 15 amino acids long. This clonotype was seen repeatedly, ten times or more. Its antigen is still unknown. Study-wide results and caveats: Most clonotypes expanded in thyroid above 0.001 were likewise present in blood.

Authors of the study amplified TCR beta CDR3 regions from RNA transcripts. First-round RT-PCR targeting the TCR CDR3 was performed with the HTBI primer set. MiXCR, applied by TCRdb to the multiplex PCR reads, yields one record per CDR3 protein. The sample has around 600,000 distinct CDR3 sequences; approximately 15% are singletons. This TCR was recovered from a woman in her late teens or twenties with Graves' ophthalmopathy. The chain uses TRBV7-2 and TRBJ1-2; D gene uncertain. The sequenced material came from blood. The CDR3 DNA is TGTGCCAGCAGCCCAAGCCAGAGACCTAACTATGGCTACACCTTC. Its translation: CASSPSQRPNYGYTF.